This record looks at one T cell receptor (beta chain) sequence and its context. The antigen is undetermined. The record originates from a study of shared clonotypes between healthy human individuals. Across the whole study: Donor ages ranged 18 to 49 years: two women, a few men. Study findings and constraints: Even with large depth, rarefaction showed that sorted-subset sequencing was incomplete. Specimens sampled were limited to blood, with tissue repertoires likely differing.

V was pared by 0 bases and J by 2 bases, with 4 bases of the junction left unmatched. Per germline, CDR1 SGHRS and CDR2 YFSETQ. This CDR3 has 16 residues. Each sorted subset replicate got 200 ng genomic DNA, 25,000 to 35,000 genomes. Some clones are missing from TCRdb's copy, which holds only in-frame ones; the method was immunoSEQ multiplex PCR. The sample shows around 700,000 clones, about two thirds of them seen only once. The chain joins TRBV5-1 to TRBJ2-7; 11 bases map to TRBD2. Sequenced input: memory CD4+ T cells sorted from blood. Regarding subset: CD45RA-negative fraction. The TCR originated in a woman aged 25-40 years in good health. The CDR3 loop reads CASSLAKTSGTYEQYF. The CDR3 DNA is TGCGCCAGCAGCTTGGCCAAGACTAGCGGGACCTACGAGCAGTACTTC.